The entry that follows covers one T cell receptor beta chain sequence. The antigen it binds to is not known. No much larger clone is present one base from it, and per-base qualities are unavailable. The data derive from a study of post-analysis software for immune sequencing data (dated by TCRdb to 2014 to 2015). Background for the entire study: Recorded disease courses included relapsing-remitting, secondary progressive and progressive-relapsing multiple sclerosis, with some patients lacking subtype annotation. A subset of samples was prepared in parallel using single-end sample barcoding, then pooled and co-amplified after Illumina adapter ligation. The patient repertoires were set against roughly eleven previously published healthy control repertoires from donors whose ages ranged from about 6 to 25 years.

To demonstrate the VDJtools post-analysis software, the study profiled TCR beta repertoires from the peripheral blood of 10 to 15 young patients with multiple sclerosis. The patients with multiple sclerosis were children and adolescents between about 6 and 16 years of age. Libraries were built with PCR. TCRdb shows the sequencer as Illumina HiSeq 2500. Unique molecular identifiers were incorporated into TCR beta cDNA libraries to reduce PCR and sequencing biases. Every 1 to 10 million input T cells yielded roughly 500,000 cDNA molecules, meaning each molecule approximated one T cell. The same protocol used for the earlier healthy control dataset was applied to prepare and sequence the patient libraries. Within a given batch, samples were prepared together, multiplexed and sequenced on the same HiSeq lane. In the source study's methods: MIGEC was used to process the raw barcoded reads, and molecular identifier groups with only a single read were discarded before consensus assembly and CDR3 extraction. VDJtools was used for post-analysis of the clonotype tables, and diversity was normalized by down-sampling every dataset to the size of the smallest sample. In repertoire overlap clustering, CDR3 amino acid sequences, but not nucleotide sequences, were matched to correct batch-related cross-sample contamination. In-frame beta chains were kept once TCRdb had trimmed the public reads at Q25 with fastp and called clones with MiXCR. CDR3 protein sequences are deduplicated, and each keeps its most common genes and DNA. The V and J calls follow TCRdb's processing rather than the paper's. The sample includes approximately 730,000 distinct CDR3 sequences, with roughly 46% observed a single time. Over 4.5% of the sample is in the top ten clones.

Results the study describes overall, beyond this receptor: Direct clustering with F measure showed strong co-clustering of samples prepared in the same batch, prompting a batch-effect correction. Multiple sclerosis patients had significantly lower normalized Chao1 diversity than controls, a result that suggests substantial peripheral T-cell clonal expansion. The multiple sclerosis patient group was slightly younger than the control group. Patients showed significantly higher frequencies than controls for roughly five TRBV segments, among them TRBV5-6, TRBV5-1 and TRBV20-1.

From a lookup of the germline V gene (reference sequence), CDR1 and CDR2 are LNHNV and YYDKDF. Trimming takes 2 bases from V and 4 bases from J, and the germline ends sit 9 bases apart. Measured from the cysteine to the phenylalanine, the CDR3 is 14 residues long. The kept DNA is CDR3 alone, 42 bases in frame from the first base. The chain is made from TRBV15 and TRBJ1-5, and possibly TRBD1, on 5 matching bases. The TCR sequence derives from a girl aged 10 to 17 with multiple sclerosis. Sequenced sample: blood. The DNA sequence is TGTGCCACCAGCAGATTCAGGGAAAATCAGCCCCAGCATTTT. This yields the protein CATSRFRENQPQHF.